The table lists the clone carrying this TCR beta chain with many counts. Its antigen is undetermined. Each CDR3 protein is one row after TCRdb ran MiXCR on the reads. The sample gives some 300,000 distinct CDR3 sequences, roughly a tenth of which show up once; 2% to 3% is in the top ten. These data come from a study of T cell repertoires in cytomegalovirus infection. Study-wide background: From public TCR beta signatures came an indication of both CMV infection and matching HLA type.

Study findings and constraints: HLA-C-restricted TCR beta clonotypes specific for CMV led the ex vivo response. Totalled public TCR beta family frequency picked out people who carried CMV plus the relevant HLA.

Between the trimmed V and J ends, which lost 3 bases and 4 bases, there was a span of 26 bases. In germline, CDR1 is SGHTA, CDR2 FQGNSA. The CDR3 covers 19 residues. V usage is TRBV7-2 and J usage is TRBJ2-3; perhaps TRBD1 as D (6 bases). Sample: PBMCs. This receptor was obtained from a human donor in good health (CMV status not recorded). Some clones in this sample may be carry-over from other donors' samples. The CDR3 region is CASSFPDRLRTQIPDTQYF. The DNA of the CDR3 is TGTGCCAGCAGCTTCCCGGACAGACTTCGTACCCAGATACCAGATACGCAGTATTTT.